A single sample is the source of the 21 T cell receptor beta chains below, sequenced in a study of T cells after yellow fever vaccination. MiXCR, applied by TCRdb to the 5' RACE reads, yields one record per CDR3 protein. The table has 500,000 to 650,000 distinct CDR3 sequences, less than 20% seen once. The input for sequencing was PBMCs, taken 5 days after the first yellow fever vaccination. The origin of the receptors is a man aged 18 to 29 who received the YFV17D yellow fever vaccine.

The table lists this clonotype with a few counts. The rearrangement joins TRBV20-1 to TRBJ2-3, with 7 bases fitting TRBD2. CDR3 length: 15 residues. V lost 3 bases to trimming and J lost 6 bases; unmatched junction nucleotides: 12. The germline V gene encodes CDR1 DFQATT and CDR2 SNEGSKA (reference sequence). CDR3 coding DNA: TGCAGTGCTAGTACCAGTAGCGGGCGAAGGGATACGCAGTATTTT. Protein sequence: CSASTSSGRRDTQYF.

This clonotype was recorded a few times. The genes are TRBV7-2 and TRBJ2-7; 9 bases map to TRBD1. The length of the CDR3 is 12 residues. CDR1 is SGHTA and CDR2 is FQGNSA in the germline V gene. Germline trimming cut 6 bases from V and 3 bases from J; bases unmatched to any gene: 0. The CDR3: CASRTGGYEQYF. As DNA, the CDR3 is TGTGCCAGCAGGACAGGGGGCTACGAGCAGTACTTC.

The DNA for the CDR3 is TGCGCCAGCAGCCACGAGTCGGGACGGCTAAACACTGAAGCTTTCTTT. Its protein is CASSHESGRLNTEAFF. This sequence joins TRBV4-1 and TRBJ1-1; weak D call: TRBD1 (5 bases). Between the trimmed V and J ends, which lost 3 bases and 2 bases, there was a span of 16 bases. The CDR3 totals 16 residues. Germline V gives CDR1 MGHRA, CDR2 YSYEKL.

This chain uses TRBV4-1 with TRBJ1-5; possibly TRBD1 for D (5 bases). V lost 3 bases and J lost 6, with 9 bases in between. This CDR3 spans 13 amino acids. Germline V gene sequence: CDR1 MGHRA, CDR2 YSYEKL. CDR3 sequence: CASSHGGSQPQHF. The CDR3 DNA follows: TGCGCCAGCAGCCACGGGGGGAGTCAGCCCCAGCATTTT.

This clonotype was counted ten times or more. The rearrangement uses TRBV7-9 and TRBJ1-6; D is unresolved. The germline V gene encodes CDR1 SEHNR and CDR2 FQNEAQ (reference sequence). Trimming pared 2 bases from V and 3 bases from J, leaving 5 bases between. This CDR3 is 14 amino acids long. This CDR3 is CASSLQDYNSPLHF. CDR3 nucleotides: TGTGCCAGCAGCTTACAGGACTATAATTCACCCCTCCACTTT.

The V and J genes are TRBV24-1 and TRBJ2-1; D is unresolved. Trimming removed 3 bases from V and 10 bases from J, with 6 bases in between. CDR3 length: 11 residues. Germline CDR1 and CDR2: KGHDR and SFDVKD. The CDR3 sequence is CATSDQFEQFF. CDR3 DNA: TGTGCCACCAGTGATCAATTCGAGCAGTTCTTC.

J is TRBJ2-1 and V is TRBV4-1; D not resolved. Deletions cut 1 base from V and 7 bases from J, with 14 bases between. In germline, CDR1 is MGHRA, CDR2 YSYEKL. This CDR3 has 15 residues. CDR3 coding DNA: TGCGCCAGCAGCCAAGGAAGTCTCGGTCCGAATGAGCAGTTCTTC. Its translation is CASSQGSLGPNEQFF.

This clonotype showed up just a few times. V is TRBV6-1 and J is TRBJ2-5; D is possibly TRBD1 or TRBD2 (5 bases each). The CDR3 loop spans 16 amino acids. Deletions cut 8 bases from V and 2 bases from J, with 21 bases between. Germline V gives CDR1 MNHNS, CDR2 SASEGT. This chain's CDR3 is CASHPRGRYMQETQYF. The DNA for the CDR3 is TGTGCCAGCCACCCGAGGGGCAGATATATGCAAGAGACCCAGTACTTC.

A word on this clonotype: Relative to the germline gene, one junction end is altered; a read error may explain this. The chain combines TRBV20-1 with TRBJ1-1; 8 nucleotides align to TRBD1. Looked up from germline, CDR1 is DFQATT and CDR2 is SNEGSKA (reference sequence). This CDR3 is built from 14 residues. CDR3 in amino acids: CSATRDRFGTEAYF. The CDR3 DNA sequence: TGCAGTGCTACACGGGACAGGTTTGGCACTGAAGCTTACTTT.

The CDR3 DNA sequence: TGTGCCAGCGCGGAGGTCCCAGGAGATGAGCAGTTCTTC. Its translation is CASAEVPGDEQFF. V is TRBV5-4 and J is TRBJ2-1; D may be TRBD2 (5 bases). This CDR3 has 13 amino acids. The germline gives CDR1 SGHNT, CDR2 YYREEE (reference sequence). V lost 7 bases to trimming and J lost 8 bases, with 16 bases between them.

This clonotype was seen a handful of times. The rearrangement links TRBV20-1 to TRBJ2-1; 10 bases align to TRBD1. The V and J ends lost 6 bases and 2 bases, in that order; junction bases with no gene match: 7. CDR1 is DFQATT and CDR2 is SNEGSKA in the germline V gene (reference sequence). CDR3 length: 15 residues. CDR3 sequence (DNA): TGCAGTGCGAGCATGGGACAGGGGACCTACAATGAGCAGTTCTTC. Translated, it gives CSASMGQGTYNEQFF.

This chain connects TRBV7-8 to TRBJ2-3, with D perhaps assigned TRBD1 or TRBD2 (5 bases each). The CDR3 is 14 residues long. Trimming removed 5 bases at V and 4 bases at J, with 13 bases between. Germline CDR1 is SGHVS and CDR2 is FQNEAQ. CDR3 coding DNA: TGTGCCAGCAGCAGGGGAGCCCTCCCAGATACGCAGTATTTT. It is translated as CASSRGALPDTQYF.

This clonotype was picked up a small number of times. The rearrangement joins TRBV14 to TRBJ2-4; D remains unclear. V was pared by 11 bases and J by 2 bases, with 19 bases between. The CDR3 consists of 15 residues. Looked up from germline, CDR1 is SGHDN and CDR2 is FVKESK. Written as DNA, the CDR3 is TGTGCCGTCAGCCAAGATCTGGTCACCAAAAACATTCAGTACTTC. This sequence encodes CAVSQDLVTKNIQYF.

The V gene is TRBV5-6, the J gene TRBJ1-5; D possibly corresponds to TRBD1 (5 bases). Germline loops: CDR1 SGHDT, CDR2 YYEEEE. Deletions cut 4 bases from V and 9 bases from J, with 29 bases between. The CDR3 is 18 residues long. The CDR3 DNA reads TGTGCCAGCAGCCCCGGGGGAGGGGCCGGCGCGGGATTTCGGCCCCAGCATTTT. It specifies CASSPGGGAGAGFRPQHF.

The gene calls are TRBV7-9 and TRBJ1-6; weak D call: TRBD1 (6 bases). The V and J ends lost 5 bases and 0 bases respectively, with 14 bases between them. The CDR3 sequence is 17 residues long. Germline CDR1 reads SEHNR; CDR2 reads FQNEAQ (reference sequence). As DNA, the CDR3 is TGTGCCAGCAGCACAGGGTTGCGCAGCTCCTATAATTCACCCCTCCACTTT. It translates to CASSTGLRSSYNSPLHF.

This clonotype was observed many times. J is TRBJ2-3 and V is TRBV2, with D hard to call. CDR3 length equals 13 residues. Germline CDR1 reads SNHLY; CDR2 reads FYNNEI. Deletions cut 5 bases from V and 0 bases from J, with 6 bases between. The DNA for the CDR3 is TGTGCCAGCAGTTTCCAAAGCACAGATACGCAGTATTTT. This translates into CASSFQSTDTQYF.

In its sample, this clonotype was seen a few times. The CDR3: CASSQDPAKGGYNSGELFF. The CDR3 bases are TGCGCCAGCAGCCAAGATCCGGCCAAGGGAGGGTATAATTCCGGGGAGCTGTTTTTT. V gene TRBV4-1 combines with J gene TRBJ2-2, with 7 bases lining up with TRBD2. From germline, CDR1 is MGHRA and CDR2 YSYEKL. The J segment lost 6 bases and the V segment lost 0 bases, leaving 16 bases of the junction unmatched. This CDR3 is built from 19 residues.

This clonotype appeared a few times. The V call is TRBV10-3, the J call TRBJ2-3; the match to TRBD1 covers 9 bases. The V gene's germline CDR1 is ENHRY and CDR2 SYGVKD. V lost 5 bases and J lost 5; bases outside the gene matches: 5. This CDR3 spans 14 amino acids. This chain's CDR3 is CAISQQGAGDTQYF. The CDR3 DNA sequence: TGTGCCATCAGTCAACAGGGGGCGGGAGATACGCAGTATTTT.

This clonotype came up many times. V is TRBV3-1 and J is TRBJ2-5; D is perhaps TRBD2 (5 bases). Deletions cut 4 bases from V and 5 bases from J, with 14 bases between. The germline CDR1 and CDR2 sequences are LGHDT and YNNKEL (reference sequence). The CDR3 runs to 14 residues. The CDR3 sequence is CASSLDGRRETQYF. The CDR3 coding sequence is TGTGCCAGCAGCCTCGATGGTAGGAGGGAGACCCAGTACTTC.

This clonotype was counted between two and nine times. This chain links TRBV5-1 with TRBJ2-7; D remains unclear. This CDR3 is built from 14 residues. The germline gives CDR1 SGHRS, CDR2 YFSETQ. V lost 2 bases and J lost 1, with 10 bases in between. The CDR3: CASSFDPNSYEQYV. CDR3 nucleotide sequence: TGCGCCAGCAGCTTCGATCCCAATTCCTACGAGCAGTACGTC.

This clonotype has only a few counts. This chain uses TRBV20-1 with TRBJ1-5; possible D gene TRBD1, 6 bases. This CDR3 spans 14 amino acids. Trimming removed 6 bases from V and 6 bases from J, with 18 bases in between. Germline V lookup: CDR1 DFQATT, CDR2 SNEGSKA (reference sequence). CDR3 nucleotide sequence: TGCAGTGCCCAGGAACGGGGGGCGTTTCAGCCCCAGCATTTT. This translates into CSAQERGAFQPQHF.